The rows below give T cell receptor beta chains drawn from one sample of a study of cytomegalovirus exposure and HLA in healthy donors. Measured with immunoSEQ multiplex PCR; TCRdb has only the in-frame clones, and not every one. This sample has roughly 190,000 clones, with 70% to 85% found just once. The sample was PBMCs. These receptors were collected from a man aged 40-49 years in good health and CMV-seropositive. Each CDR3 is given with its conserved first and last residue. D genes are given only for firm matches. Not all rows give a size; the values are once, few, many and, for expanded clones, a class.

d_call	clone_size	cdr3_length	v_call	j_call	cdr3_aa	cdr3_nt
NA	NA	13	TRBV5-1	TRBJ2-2	CASSLGDTGELFF	TGCGCCAGCAGCTTGGGAGACACCGGGGAGCTGTTTTTT
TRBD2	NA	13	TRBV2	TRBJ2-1	CASSELAGTSGIF	TGTGCCAGCAGTGAATTGGCCGGGACTAGCGGTATCTTC
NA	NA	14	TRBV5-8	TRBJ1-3	CASSFGASGNTIYF	TGTGCCAGCAGCTTTGGGGCCTCTGGAAACACCATATATTTT
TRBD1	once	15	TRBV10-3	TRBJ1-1	CASSYSTTGGVRAFF	TGTGCCAGCAGTTACTCCACCACAGGGGGGGTTAGAGCTTTCTTT
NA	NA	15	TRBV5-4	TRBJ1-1	CASSLVGARNTEAFF	TGTGCCAGCAGCTTGGTTGGGGCCCGGAACACTGAAGCTTTCTTT
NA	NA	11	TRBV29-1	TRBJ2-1	CSVGGFNEQFF	TGCAGCGTTGGAGGGTTCAATGAGCAGTTCTTC
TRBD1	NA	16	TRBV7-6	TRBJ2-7	CASSPSTGYGSYEQYF	TGTGCCAGCAGCCCGTCGACAGGGTATGGCTCCTACGAGCAGTACTTC
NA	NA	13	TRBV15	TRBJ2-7	CATSNPSPYEQYF	TGTGCCACCAGCAACCCCAGTCCCTACGAGCAGTACTTC
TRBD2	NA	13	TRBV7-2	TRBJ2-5	CASCGGIRETQYF	TGTGCCAGCTGCGGGGGGATAAGAGAGACCCAGTACTTC
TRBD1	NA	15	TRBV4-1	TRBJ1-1	CASSQGDSLNTEAFF	TGCGCCAGCAGCCAGGGGGACAGTTTGAACACTGAAGCTTTCTTT
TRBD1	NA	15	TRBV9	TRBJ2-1	CASSEGQYLGDEQFF	TGTGCCAGCAGCGAGGGACAGTACTTGGGCGATGAGCAGTTCTTC
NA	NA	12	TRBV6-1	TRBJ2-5	CASRKGRETQYF	TGTGCCAGCAGAAAAGGGAGAGAGACCCAGTACTTC
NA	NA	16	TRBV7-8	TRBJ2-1	CASSLGPGTTYNEQFF	TGTGCCAGCAGTTTAGGGCCGGGGACAACCTACAATGAGCAGTTCTTC
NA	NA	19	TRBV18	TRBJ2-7	CASSPVVSRTNLDDYEQYF	TGTGCCAGCTCACCAGTTGTAAGTAGGACAAACCTAGACGACTACGAGCAGTACTTC
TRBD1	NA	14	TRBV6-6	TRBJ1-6	CASTGTGYNSPLHF	TGTGCCAGCACCGGGACAGGGTATAATTCACCCCTCCACTTT